This TCR beta chain was observed in a study of blood T cell repertoires in COVID-19 (dated by TCRdb to between 2020 and 2021). Broadly, across the study: Samples covering the acute and convalescent phases of COVID-19 were provided by collaborators in the United States, Italy and Spain. The material from the prospective study consisted of cDNA or gDNA derived from T cells, B-cell-depleted T cells, or PBMCs. Deeply sampled blood TCRbeta repertoires from subjects exposed to, actively infected with, or recovered from COVID-19 were included in the dataset. The repertoires were released in a freely available public database intended as a resource for research on the immune response to SARS-CoV-2. The samples were drawn from the first 160 participants of the ongoing ImmuneRACE study and from 1,254 subjects provided by 6 global collaborators. Sample metadata almost always included a de-identified subject ID, COVID-19 status, age in years and sex. HLA class I and class II types, where available, came from metadata supplied by the sample provider rather than from assay-based typing. What the authors observed across the whole study: Clinical and demographic metadata were provided uncurated, with the amount varying by source and participant.

TCRbeta CDR3 regions were amplified from genomic DNA using the immunoSEQ Assay, a bias-controlled multiplex PCR. The study's processing was this. The number of nucleated cells in each sample was estimated from the amplification of reference gene primers within the assay. To quantify the absolute abundance of each unique TCRbeta CDR3 rearrangement, sequence reads were collapsed and filtered. For each sample, productive Simpson clonality was calculated as the square root of Simpson's diversity index over productive rearrangements. TCRdb took over this immuneACCESS table, retaining in-frame rearrangements with V and J assigned. Such tables are incomplete; in checked studies, under half of the missing clones stem from an unresolved V gene, and the remainder is unexplained. V, J and clone size are those of that table, while D and trimming were read from the DNA. Present in this sample are about 200,000 clones, approximately 78% of which were seen just once. Together, the top ten hold 8% to 10% of the sample.

In Seattle, one collaborating source enrolled patients while the infection was active and tracked those patients longitudinally over the course of disease. Collaborating institutions collected whole blood in K2EDTA tubes following their own protocols. For TCRbeta analysis, collaborator samples were shipped as frozen whole blood, as isolated PBMCs, or as DNA extracted from either sample type. Per the germline V gene (reference sequence), LGHDT is the CDR1 and YNNKEL is the CDR2. Trimming removed 4 bases from V and 0 bases from J, leaving 15 bases between the germline ends. From cysteine to phenylalanine, the CDR3 is 16 amino acids long. Only the CDR3 part of the read is kept: 48 bases, read in frame from the first base. In regard to this clone: The clone's antigen remains unknown. Base qualities are missing; no much larger clone stands one base away.

The TCR was taken from a woman of 80 years or more with COVID-19, enrolled during active disease. The sample was peripheral blood. The chain was built from TRBV3-1 (or the pseudogene TRBV3-2) and TRBJ1-1; the D gene is not confidently resolved. The CDR3 corresponds to CASSPSYLPMNTEAFF. The bases are TGTGCCAGCAGCCCGTCCTACCTGCCCATGAACACTGAAGCTTTCTTT.